The entry below describes one T cell receptor beta chain. Clones were sequenced by immunoSEQ multiplex PCR, and TCRdb holds only the in-frame ones, with some missing. The sample consists of under 200,000 clones, approximately 79% of them appearing once. This sample was taken from a study of blood T cell repertoires in COVID-19. V shed 4 bases and J shed 6 bases, with 14 bases lying between them. The CDR3 runs to 13 residues. The germline V gene encodes CDR1 SGHDT and CDR2 YYEEEE. Sequencing was performed on peripheral blood. The V and J genes are TRBV5-6 and TRBJ2-7; possibly TRBD2 for D (6 bases). The receptor's source is a man in his fifties or sixties with active or convalescent COVID-19. CDR3 in DNA: TGTGCCAGCAGCGTGTCATGGGGAGGCGAGCAGTACTTC. Residues: CASSVSWGGEQYF.